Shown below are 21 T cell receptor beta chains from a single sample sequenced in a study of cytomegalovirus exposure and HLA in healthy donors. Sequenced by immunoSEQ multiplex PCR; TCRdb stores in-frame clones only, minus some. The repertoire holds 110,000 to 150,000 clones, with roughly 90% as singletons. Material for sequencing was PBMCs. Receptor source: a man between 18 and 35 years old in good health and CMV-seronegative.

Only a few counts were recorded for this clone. The CDR3 bases are TGTGCCAGCAGTTCCTCAGGGGAGGGACATCAGCCCCAGCATTTT. Translation gives CASSSSGEGHQPQHF. The rearrangement joins TRBV6-6 to TRBJ1-5, with D perhaps matching TRBD1 (6 bases). Trimming left V 4 bases short and J 5 bases short, with 15 bases between. The CDR3 has 15 residues. Germline V gives CDR1 MNHNY, CDR2 SVGAGI (reference sequence).

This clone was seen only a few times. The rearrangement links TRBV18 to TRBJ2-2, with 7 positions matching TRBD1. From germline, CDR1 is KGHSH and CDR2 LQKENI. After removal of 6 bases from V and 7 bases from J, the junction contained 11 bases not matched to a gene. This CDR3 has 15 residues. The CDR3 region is CASSLRQGRVGELFF. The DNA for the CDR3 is TGTGCCAGCTCGCTCCGACAGGGAAGGGTCGGGGAGCTGTTTTTT.

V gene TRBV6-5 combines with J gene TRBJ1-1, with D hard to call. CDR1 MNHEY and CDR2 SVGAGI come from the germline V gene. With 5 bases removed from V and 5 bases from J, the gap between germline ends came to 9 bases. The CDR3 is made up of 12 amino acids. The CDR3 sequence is CASSPLRTEAFF. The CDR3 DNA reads TGTGCCAGCAGTCCCCTCCGGACTGAAGCTTTCTTT.

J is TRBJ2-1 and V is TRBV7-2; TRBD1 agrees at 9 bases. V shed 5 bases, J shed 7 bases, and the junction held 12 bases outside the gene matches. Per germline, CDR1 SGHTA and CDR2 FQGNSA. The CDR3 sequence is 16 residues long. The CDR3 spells CASSVAGTGPVNEQFF. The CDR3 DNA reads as TGTGCCAGCAGCGTCGCCGGGACAGGGCCGGTAAATGAGCAGTTCTTC.

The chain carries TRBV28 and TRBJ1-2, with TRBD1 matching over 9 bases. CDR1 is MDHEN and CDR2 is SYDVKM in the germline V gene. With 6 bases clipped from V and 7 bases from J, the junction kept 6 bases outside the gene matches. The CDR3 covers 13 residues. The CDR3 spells CASSPQGALGYTF. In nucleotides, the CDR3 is TGTGCCAGCAGCCCACAGGGGGCGCTTGGCTACACCTTC.

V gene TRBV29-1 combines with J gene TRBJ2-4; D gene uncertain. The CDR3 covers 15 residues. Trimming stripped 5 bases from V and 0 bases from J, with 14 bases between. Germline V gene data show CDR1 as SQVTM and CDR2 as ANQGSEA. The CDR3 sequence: CSVCPSRIAKNIQYF. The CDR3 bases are TGCAGCGTTTGCCCGAGCAGGATAGCCAAAAACATTCAGTACTTC.

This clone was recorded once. DNA for the CDR3: TGCGCCAGCAGCCCGAGGACTAGCGGGAGAAACCGTGAGCAGTTCTTC. It yields the protein CASSPRTSGRNREQFF. The rearrangement links TRBV5-1 to TRBJ2-1; TRBD2 matches 13 bases. This CDR3 has 16 residues. The germline V gene has CDR1 SGHRS and CDR2 YFSETQ. V lost 4 bases and J lost 9; bases outside the gene matches: 10. The whole variable domain, filled in from reference TRBV5-1 and TRBJ2-1, reads KAGVTQTPRYLIKTRGQQVTLSCSPISGHRSVSWYQQTPGQGLQFLFEYFSETQRNKGNFPGRFSGRQFSNSRSEMNVSTLELGDSALYLCASSPRTSGRNREQFFGPGTRLTVL.

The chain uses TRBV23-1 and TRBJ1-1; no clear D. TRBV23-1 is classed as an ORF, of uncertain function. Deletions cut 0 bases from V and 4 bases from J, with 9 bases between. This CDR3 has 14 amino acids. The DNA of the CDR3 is TGCGCCAGCAGTCAATCGAACGTGAGCACTGAAGCTTTCTTT. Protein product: CASSQSNVSTEAFF.

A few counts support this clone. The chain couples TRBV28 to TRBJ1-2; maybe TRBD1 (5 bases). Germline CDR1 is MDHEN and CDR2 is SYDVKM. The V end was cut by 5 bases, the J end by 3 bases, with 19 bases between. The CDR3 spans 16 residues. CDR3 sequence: CASSPRTLRGYYGYTF. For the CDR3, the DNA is TGTGCCAGCAGTCCCCGGACCCTAAGGGGATACTATGGCTACACCTTC.

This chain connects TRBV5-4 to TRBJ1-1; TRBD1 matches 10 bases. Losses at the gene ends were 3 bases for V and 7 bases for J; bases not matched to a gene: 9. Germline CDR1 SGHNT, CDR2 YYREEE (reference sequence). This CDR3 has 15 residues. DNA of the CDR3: TGTGCCAGCAGCTCCATATCGACAGGGGGCGGTGAAGCTTTCTTT. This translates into CASSSISTGGGEAFF.

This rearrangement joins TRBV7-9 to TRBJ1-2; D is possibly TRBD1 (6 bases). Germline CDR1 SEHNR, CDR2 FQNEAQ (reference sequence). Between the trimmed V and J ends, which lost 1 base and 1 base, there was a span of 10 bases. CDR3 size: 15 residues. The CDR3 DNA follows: TGTGCCAGCAGCTTAGGACAGGCTCTTAACTATGGCTACACCTTC. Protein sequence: CASSLGQALNYGYTF.

Here the CDR3 DNA reads TGTGCCTGGGGTTCGGGACAGTATAGCAATCAGCCCCAGCATTTT. It yields the protein CAWGSGQYSNQPQHF. The V and J genes are TRBV30 and TRBJ1-5; TRBD1 matches 7 bases. The germline gives CDR1 GTSNPN, CDR2 SVGIG (reference sequence). Losses at the gene ends were 5 bases for V and 0 bases for J; bases not matched to a gene: 7. The CDR3 is 15 residues long.

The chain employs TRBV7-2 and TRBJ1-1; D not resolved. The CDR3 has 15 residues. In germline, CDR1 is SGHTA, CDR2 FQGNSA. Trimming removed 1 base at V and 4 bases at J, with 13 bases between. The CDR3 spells CASSLDLGGFTEAFF. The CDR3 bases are TGTGCCAGCAGCTTAGACCTGGGAGGGTTCACTGAAGCTTTCTTT. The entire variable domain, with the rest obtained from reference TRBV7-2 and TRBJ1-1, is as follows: GAGVSQSPSNKVTEKGKDVELRCDPISGHTALYWYRQSLGQGLEFLIYFQGNSAPDKSGLPSDRFSAERTGGSVSTLTIQRTQQEDSAVYLCASSLDLGGFTEAFFGQGTRLTVV.

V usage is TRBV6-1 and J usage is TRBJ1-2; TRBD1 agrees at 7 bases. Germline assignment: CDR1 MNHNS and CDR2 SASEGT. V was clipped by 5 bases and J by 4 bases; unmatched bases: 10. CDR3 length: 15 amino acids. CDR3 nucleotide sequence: TGTGCCAGCAGTCAGCCGGGACAGACCTTCTATGGCTACACCTTC. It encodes CASSQPGQTFYGYTF.

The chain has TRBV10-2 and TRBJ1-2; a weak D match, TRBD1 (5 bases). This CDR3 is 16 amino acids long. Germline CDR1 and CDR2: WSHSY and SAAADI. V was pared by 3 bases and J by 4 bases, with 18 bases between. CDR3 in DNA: TGCGCCAGCAGTGAAAGACCGGGACTGTCGTTCTATGGCTACACCTTC. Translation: CASSERPGLSFYGYTF.

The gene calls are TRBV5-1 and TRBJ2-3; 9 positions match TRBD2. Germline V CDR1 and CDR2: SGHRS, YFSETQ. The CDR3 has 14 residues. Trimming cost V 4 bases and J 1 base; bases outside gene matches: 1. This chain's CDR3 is CASSAGGRTDTQYF. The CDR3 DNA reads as TGCGCCAGCAGCGCGGGGGGGCGCACAGATACGCAGTATTTT.

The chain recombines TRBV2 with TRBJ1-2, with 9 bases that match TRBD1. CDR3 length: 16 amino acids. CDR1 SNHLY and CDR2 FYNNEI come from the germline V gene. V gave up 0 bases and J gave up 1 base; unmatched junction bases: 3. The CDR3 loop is CASSEAWDRVNYGYTF. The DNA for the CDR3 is TGTGCCAGCAGTGAAGCGTGGGACAGGGTTAACTATGGCTACACCTTC.

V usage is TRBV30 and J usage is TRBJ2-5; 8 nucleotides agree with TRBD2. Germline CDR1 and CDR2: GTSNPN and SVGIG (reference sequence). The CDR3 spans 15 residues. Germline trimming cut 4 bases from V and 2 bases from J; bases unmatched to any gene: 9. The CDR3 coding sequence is TGTGCCTGGAATTTTGGGCGGGGGGCGCAAGAGACCCAGTACTTC. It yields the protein CAWNFGRGAQETQYF.

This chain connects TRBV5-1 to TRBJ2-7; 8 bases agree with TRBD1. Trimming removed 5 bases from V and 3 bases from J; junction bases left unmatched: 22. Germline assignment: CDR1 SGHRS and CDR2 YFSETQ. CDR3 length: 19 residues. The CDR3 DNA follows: TGCGCCAGCAGGGGCCGCCAGGGGGCCGTCCCCACTCACGTCTACGAGCAGTACGTC. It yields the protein CASRGRQGAVPTHVYEQYV.

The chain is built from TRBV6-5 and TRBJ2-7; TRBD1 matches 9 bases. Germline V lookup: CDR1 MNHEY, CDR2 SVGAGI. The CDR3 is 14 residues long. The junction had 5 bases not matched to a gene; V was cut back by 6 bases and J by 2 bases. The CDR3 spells CASSRGQGAYEQYF. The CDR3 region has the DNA TGTGCCAGCAGCCGGGGACAGGGAGCCTACGAGCAGTACTTC.

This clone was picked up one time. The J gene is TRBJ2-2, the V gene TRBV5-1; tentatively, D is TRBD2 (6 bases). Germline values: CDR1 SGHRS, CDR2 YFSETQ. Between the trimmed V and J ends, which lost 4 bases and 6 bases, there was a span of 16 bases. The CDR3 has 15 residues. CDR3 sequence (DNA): TGCGCCAGCAGCCCCAACCAAAGGGAGGCCGGGGAGCTGTTTTTT. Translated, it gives CASSPNQREAGELFF.